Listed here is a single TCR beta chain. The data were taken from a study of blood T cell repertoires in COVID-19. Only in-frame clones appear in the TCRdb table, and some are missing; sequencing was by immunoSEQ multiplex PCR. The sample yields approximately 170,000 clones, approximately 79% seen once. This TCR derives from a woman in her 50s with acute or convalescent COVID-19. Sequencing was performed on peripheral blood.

CDR3 sequence (DNA): TGCGCCAGCAGCTTTGATGCGGAGCCGGCGGGCGAGCAGTACTTC. This encodes CASSFDAEPAGEQYF. The rearrangement uses TRBV5-1 and TRBJ2-7, with a possible D match to TRBD2 (5 bases). V lost 2 bases and J 6 bases, leaving 18 bases between the germline ends. Germline lookup yields CDR1 SGHRS and CDR2 YFSETQ. The length of the CDR3 is 15 residues.